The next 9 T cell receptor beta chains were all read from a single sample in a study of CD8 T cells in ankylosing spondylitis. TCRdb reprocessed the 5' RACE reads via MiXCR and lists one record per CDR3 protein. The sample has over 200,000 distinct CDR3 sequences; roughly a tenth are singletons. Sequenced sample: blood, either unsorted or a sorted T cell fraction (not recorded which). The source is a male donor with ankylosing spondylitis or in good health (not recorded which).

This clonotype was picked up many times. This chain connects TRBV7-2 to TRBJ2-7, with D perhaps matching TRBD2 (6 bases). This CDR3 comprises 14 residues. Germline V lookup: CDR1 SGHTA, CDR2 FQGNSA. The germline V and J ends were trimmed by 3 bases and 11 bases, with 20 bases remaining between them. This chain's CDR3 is CASSLGGMETEEYF. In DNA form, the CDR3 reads TGTGCCAGCAGCTTGGGGGGTATGGAGACAGAAGAGTACTTC.

The CDR3 spells CASSRSRGGAYEQYF. The CDR3 coding sequence is TGTGCCAGCAGCCGATCTCGCGGGGGGGCCTACGAGCAGTACTTC. V and J are TRBV12-3 or TRBV12-4 and TRBJ2-7, with TRBD2 matching 9 bases. This CDR3 comprises 15 residues. Trimming at V came to 6 bases and at J to 2 bases, leaving 8 bases not matched to a gene.

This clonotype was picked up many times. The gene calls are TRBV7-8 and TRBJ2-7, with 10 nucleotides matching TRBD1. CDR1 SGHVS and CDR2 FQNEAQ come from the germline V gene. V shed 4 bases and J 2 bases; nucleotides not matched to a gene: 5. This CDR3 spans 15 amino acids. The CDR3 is CASSWRTGGTYEQYF. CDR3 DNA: TGTGCCAGCAGCTGGCGGACAGGGGGAACCTACGAGCAGTACTTC.

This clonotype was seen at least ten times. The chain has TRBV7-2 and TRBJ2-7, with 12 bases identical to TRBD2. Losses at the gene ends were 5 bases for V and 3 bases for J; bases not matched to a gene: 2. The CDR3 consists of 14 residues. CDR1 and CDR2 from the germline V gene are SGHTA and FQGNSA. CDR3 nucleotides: TGTGCCAGCAGCCGGACTAGCGGGGTCTACGAGCAGTACTTC. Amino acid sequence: CASSRTSGVYEQYF.

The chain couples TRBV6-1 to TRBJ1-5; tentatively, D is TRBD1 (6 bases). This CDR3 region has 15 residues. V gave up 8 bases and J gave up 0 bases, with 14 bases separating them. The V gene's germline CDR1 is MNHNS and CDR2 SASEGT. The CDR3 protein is CASGGQPYSNQPQHF. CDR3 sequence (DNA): TGTGCCAGCGGGGGGCAGCCTTATAGCAATCAGCCCCAGCATTTT.

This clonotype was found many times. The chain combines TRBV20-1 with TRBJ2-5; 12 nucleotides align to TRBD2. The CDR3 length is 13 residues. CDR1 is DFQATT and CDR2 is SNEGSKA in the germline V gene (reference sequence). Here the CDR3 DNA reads TGCAGAGGGACTAGCGGGTTACAAGAGACCCAGTACTTC. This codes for CRGTSGLQETQYF.

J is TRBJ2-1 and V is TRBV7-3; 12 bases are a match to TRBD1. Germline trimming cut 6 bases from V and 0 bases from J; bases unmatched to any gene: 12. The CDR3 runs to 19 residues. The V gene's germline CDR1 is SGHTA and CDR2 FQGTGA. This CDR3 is CASSPIRRDRGLSYNEQFF. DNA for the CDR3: TGTGCCAGCAGTCCGATAAGGAGGGACAGGGGGCTCTCCTACAATGAGCAGTTCTTC.

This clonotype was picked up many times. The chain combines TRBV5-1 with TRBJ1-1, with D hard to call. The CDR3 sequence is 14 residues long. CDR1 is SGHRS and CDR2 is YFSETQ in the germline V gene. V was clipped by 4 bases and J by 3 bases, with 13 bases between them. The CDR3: CASSPRLVDTEAFF. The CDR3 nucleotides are TGCGCCAGCAGCCCTAGGCTGGTCGACACTGAAGCTTTCTTT.

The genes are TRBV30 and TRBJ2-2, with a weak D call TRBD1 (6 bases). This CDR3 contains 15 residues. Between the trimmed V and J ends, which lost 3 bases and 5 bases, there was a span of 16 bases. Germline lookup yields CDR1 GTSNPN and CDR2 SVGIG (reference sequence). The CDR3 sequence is CAWSRDRCGTGELFF. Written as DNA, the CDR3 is TGTGCCTGGAGCCGAGACAGGTGTGGTACCGGGGAGCTGTTTTTT.